Here is one TCR beta chain with its context. The sample is drawn from a study of blood T cell repertoires in COVID-19. In the source study's methods: Amplification from reference gene primers served as the basis for estimated nucleated cell counts. Sequencing used immunoSEQ multiplex PCR; TCRdb keeps in-frame clones, though not all of them. The V and J calls and clone size come from that table; D and trimming were worked out from the DNA. The sample contains roughly 400,000 clones, about 87% of which appear only once. Enrollees, roughly 18 to 90 years old, lived in approximately 25 US areas. Participant reports of clinical history set cohort assignment. For recovered donors of Cohort 3, there were two negative PCRs, clearance, or symptom resolution. The specimen sequenced was PBMCs or T cells enriched from blood (not recorded which). This TCR was recovered from a woman between 50 and 59 years old who had recovered from COVID-19.

CDR3 amino acids: CASILRTSGGLTDTQYF. The CDR3 DNA follows: TGTGCCAGCATACTCAGGACTAGCGGGGGCCTAACAGATACGCAGTATTTT. The J gene is TRBJ2-3, the V gene TRBV5-6, with TRBD2 matching 13 bases. CDR1 is SGHDT and CDR2 is YYEEEE in the germline V gene. The CDR3 totals 17 residues. V lost 6 bases and J lost 3; bases outside the gene matches: 10.